The 32 T cell receptor beta chains below all came from one sample that was sequenced in a study of shared clonotypes between healthy human individuals. The method was immunoSEQ multiplex PCR; TCRdb's version includes in-frame clones alone and lacks a portion of them. This sample has approximately 980,000 clones, with more than 75% found just once. Specimen: memory CD4+ T cells sorted from blood. Regarding subset: CD45RA-negative fraction. These receptors originate from a man aged 18 to 29 in good health.

The gene calls are TRBV6-5 and TRBJ1-1; no clear D. From germline, CDR1 is MNHEY and CDR2 SVGAGI. This CDR3 region has 11 residues. Trimming took off 2 bases at V and 7 bases at J, with 5 bases between the two ends. CDR3 region: CASSYQLEAFF. Here the CDR3 DNA reads TGTGCCAGCAGTTACCAACTTGAAGCTTTCTTT.

The genes are TRBV20-1 and TRBJ1-2; D not resolved. The CDR3 consists of 11 residues. Germline loops: CDR1 DFQATT, CDR2 SNEGSKA (reference sequence). The CDR3, as DNA: TGCGGAGGAGGAAGTGGAGATGGCTACACCTTC. Translated: CGGGSGDGYTF.

A word on this clone: Other DNA sequences within the sample encode an identical CDR3. The V call is TRBV10-3, the J call TRBJ1-3, with D unresolved. Germline V lookup: CDR1 ENHRY, CDR2 SYGVKD. Trimming took off 6 bases at V and 0 bases at J, with 6 bases between the two ends. CDR3 length: 13 amino acids. Here the CDR3 DNA reads TGTGCCATCAGCCCTAGCTCTGGAAACACCATATATTTT. Encoded protein: CAISPSSGNTIYF.

The chain couples TRBV25-1 to TRBJ2-1; perhaps TRBD2 as D (6 bases). The CDR3 is made up of 16 amino acids. The V gene lost 6 bases and the J gene lost 2 bases, with 17 bases spanning the gap. Germline CDR1 and CDR2: MGHDK and SYGVNS. Written as DNA, the CDR3 is TGTGCCAGCAGCACAAAGCGGAGGGACCCCTACAATGAGCAGTTCTTC. Amino acids: CASSTKRRDPYNEQFF.

The V and J genes are TRBV18 and TRBJ1-2; D uncertain. CDR1 is KGHSH, CDR2 LQKENI, per germline. V lost 3 bases and J 3 bases, leaving 11 bases between the germline ends. The CDR3 contains 14 residues. In DNA, the CDR3 is TGTGCCAGCTCACCTCTCTCGGCGGACTATGGCTACACCTTC. Its translation: CASSPLSADYGYTF.

V and J are TRBV2 and TRBJ2-6; TRBD1 is a possible D gene (6 bases). V was cut by 5 bases and J by 2 bases, with 10 bases left in between. CDR1 is SNHLY, CDR2 FYNNEI, per germline. This CDR3 is 15 amino acids long. CDR3 sequence reads: CASSITGTGANVLTF. The CDR3 DNA sequence: TGTGCCAGCAGTATAACAGGGACTGGGGCCAACGTCCTGACTTTC.

This rearrangement joins TRBV5-1 to TRBJ1-4; the match to TRBD1 covers 9 bases. Germline loops: CDR1 SGHRS, CDR2 YFSETQ. The CDR3 consists of 16 residues. The J segment lost 4 bases and the V segment lost 4 bases, leaving 8 bases of the junction unmatched. CDR3 protein: CASSKSGQGHNEKLFF. CDR3 nucleotides: TGCGCCAGCAGCAAATCTGGACAGGGGCATAATGAAAAACTGTTTTTT.

This rearrangement joins TRBV7-2 to TRBJ2-2; D might be TRBD1 or TRBD2, each matching 5 bases. The length of the CDR3 is 17 residues. The V and J ends lost 5 bases and 5 bases respectively, with 21 bases between them. The V gene's germline CDR1 is SGHTA and CDR2 FQGNSA. The CDR3 protein is CASSPREGVFWTGELFF. The CDR3 DNA follows: TGTGCCAGCAGCCCCCGGGAAGGGGTTTTTTGGACCGGGGAGCTGTTTTTT.

This sequence joins TRBV6-1 and TRBJ2-1; D is possibly TRBD1 (6 bases). There are 12 residues in the CDR3. The V end was cut by 6 bases, the J end by 7 bases, with 10 bases between. Germline assignment: CDR1 MNHNS and CDR2 SASEGT. CDR3 residues: CASRKQGNEQFF. DNA of the CDR3: TGTGCCAGCAGGAAACAGGGAAATGAGCAGTTCTTC.

The chain carries TRBV7-2 and TRBJ2-3; D gene uncertain. V shed 5 bases and J shed 2 bases, with 17 bases lying between them. Germline V CDR1 and CDR2: SGHTA, FQGNSA. The CDR3 covers 16 residues. In nucleotides, the CDR3 is TGTGCCAGCAGCCTCATGGGCTGGGGATACACAGATACGCAGTATTTT. Protein: CASSLMGWGYTDTQYF.

There are a few counts of this clone. The chain combines TRBV5-1 with TRBJ1-2, with a weak D call TRBD1 (5 bases). Germline V gene sequence: CDR1 SGHRS, CDR2 YFSETQ. Trimming removed 0 bases from V and 0 bases from J, with 12 bases in between. The CDR3 is 16 residues long. DNA of the CDR3: TGCGCCAGCAGCTTGGCCCGGGACGGACCTAACTATGGCTACACCTTC. Its translation is CASSLARDGPNYGYTF.

The gene calls are TRBV7-9 and TRBJ2-3; D is ambiguous. CDR3 length: 14 residues. CDR1 and CDR2 (germline): SEHNR, FQNEAQ (reference sequence). Trimming shortened V by 7 bases and J by 4 bases, and 15 bases separated the two germline ends. In DNA, the CDR3 is TGTGCCAGCACCGAAGGTCAGCCCCCAGATACGCAGTATTTT. This gives the protein CASTEGQPPDTQYF.

V is TRBV30 and J is TRBJ2-1; D is possibly TRBD2 (6 bases). Germline V gene data show CDR1 as GTSNPN and CDR2 as SVGIG (reference sequence). This CDR3 spans 14 amino acids. The V gene lost 8 bases and the J gene lost 4 bases, with 18 bases spanning the gap. Here the CDR3 DNA reads TGTGCCCGGGGGAGCAGGGCCCTTTACAATGAGCAGTTCTTC. The encoded protein is CARGSRALYNEQFF.

This chain joins TRBV6-6 and TRBJ2-7; 8 positions match TRBD1. Germline V gene data show CDR1 as MNHNY and CDR2 as SVGAGI (reference sequence). The CDR3 has 13 amino acids. V was pared by 4 bases and J by 5 bases, with 4 bases of the junction left unmatched. CDR3 bases: TGTGCCAGCAGTTCCGGACAGGGCAACGAGCAGTACTTC. Its protein is CASSSGQGNEQYF.

The count of this clone is one. The chain combines TRBV5-1 with TRBJ2-7, with D possibly matching TRBD1 (6 bases). This CDR3 has 13 amino acids. Looked up from germline, CDR1 is SGHRS and CDR2 is YFSETQ. V lost 4 bases, J lost 2 bases, and 10 bases lay in between. CDR3 nucleotide sequence: TGCGCCAGCAGCCCCGGACAGCCCTACGAGCAGTACTTC. Translation: CASSPGQPYEQYF.

As concerns this clone: Different DNA sequences within this sample yield the same CDR3. The chain has TRBV5-1 and TRBJ2-6; no clear D. This CDR3 contains 15 residues. Germline V gene sequence: CDR1 SGHRS, CDR2 YFSETQ. Trimming cost V 0 bases and J 1 base, with 5 bases left between them. This CDR3 reads CASSLEGSGANVLTF. CDR3 in DNA: TGCGCCAGCAGCTTGGAAGGGTCTGGGGCCAACGTCCTGACTTTC.

The genes are TRBV29-1 and TRBJ2-6, with no clear D. The CDR3 loop spans 13 amino acids. Per germline, CDR1 SQVTM and CDR2 ANQGSEA. The V end was cut by 4 bases, the J end by 4 bases, with 8 bases between. As DNA, the CDR3 is TGCAGCGTTGGCCCCCCCGGGGCCAACGTCCTGACTTTC. The encoded protein is CSVGPPGANVLTF.

V usage is TRBV5-8 and J usage is TRBJ2-3, with unresolved D. Germline loops: CDR1 SGHTS, CDR2 YDEGEE. The CDR3 covers 15 residues. With 2 bases removed from V and 0 bases from J, the gap between germline ends came to 10 bases. The CDR3 DNA follows: TGTGCCAGCAGCTTAGCTGACGCTAGCACAGATACGCAGTATTTT. This translates into CASSLADASTDTQYF.

With regard to this clone: A read error may produce the germline difference seen at one junction end. The J gene is TRBJ1-1, the V gene TRBV25-1; D is possibly TRBD1 (5 bases). There are 16 residues in the CDR3. The germline CDR1 and CDR2 sequences are MGHDK and SYGVNS. The chain's CDR3 is CASSESIGGMNTEAFF. The CDR3 DNA reads TGTGCCAGCAGTGAATCAATCGGGGGGATGAATACTGAAGCTTTCTTT.

The chain is built from TRBV5-1 and TRBJ2-1; TRBD1 matches at 8 bases. The germline V gene has CDR1 SGHRS and CDR2 YFSETQ. The V gene end was trimmed by 1 base and the J gene end by 7 bases; junction bases not matched to a gene: 7. This CDR3 contains 15 residues. CDR3 DNA sequence: TGCGCCAGCAGCTTGCGGAGCGGACAGGGAAATGAGCAGTTCTTC. Its protein product is CASSLRSGQGNEQFF.

This clone was picked up a small number of times. The V gene is TRBV7-8, the J gene TRBJ1-2; perhaps TRBD1 as D (6 bases). Germline-derived CDR1 and CDR2 are SGHVS and FQNEAQ. The CDR3 extends over 15 amino acids. The ends were cut back, 3 bases at V and 6 bases at J, with 17 bases in the middle. The CDR3, as DNA: TGTGCCAGCAGCTTTGGGGAGGGGGGCACTAATGGCTACACCTTC. It is translated as CASSFGEGGTNGYTF.

Ten or more counts support this clone. The V and J genes are TRBV25-1 and TRBJ1-4; the match to TRBD1 covers 7 bases. The V segment lost 6 bases and the J segment 5 bases; nucleotides outside the gene matches: 9. The germline V gene has CDR1 MGHDK and CDR2 SYGVNS. The CDR3 has 15 amino acids. The CDR3 nucleotides read TGTGCCAGCAGCGAGGGACAGATTCTGAATGAAAAACTGTTTTTT. Protein: CASSEGQILNEKLFF.

In its sample, this clone was seen a few times. This chain links TRBV2 with TRBJ1-6; D unclear. CDR3 length: 13 residues. Per germline, CDR1 SNHLY and CDR2 FYNNEI. The V and J ends lost 3 bases and 10 bases respectively, with 10 bases between them. CDR3 protein: CASSEEGSSPLHF. CDR3 coding DNA: TGTGCCAGCAGTGAGGAGGGTTCGTCACCCCTCCACTTT.

The chain is built from TRBV11-2 and TRBJ1-4; 7 bases are a match to TRBD1. Losses at the gene ends were 5 bases for V and 7 bases for J; bases not matched to a gene: 7. CDR1 and CDR2 (germline): SGHAT, FQNNGV. The CDR3 loop spans 14 amino acids. CDR3 loop: CASSRQGGIEKLFF. For the CDR3, the DNA is TGTGCCAGCAGCCGACAGGGAGGAATTGAAAAACTGTTTTTT.

V gene TRBV7-2 combines with J gene TRBJ2-5, with 7 positions matching TRBD2. Looked up from germline, CDR1 is SGHTA and CDR2 is FQGNSA. V lost 5 bases and J lost 3; bases outside the gene matches: 9. The CDR3 runs 15 residues. Here the CDR3 reads CASSPQGREEETQYF. CDR3 bases: TGTGCCAGCAGCCCCCAGGGCCGGGAGGAAGAGACCCAGTACTTC.

The chain recombines TRBV30 with TRBJ2-5; the match to TRBD2 covers 8 bases. The V and J ends lost 2 bases and 5 bases, in that order; junction bases with no gene match: 10. This CDR3 is built from 15 residues. The germline V gene has CDR1 GTSNPN and CDR2 SVGIG (reference sequence). In nucleotides, the CDR3 is TGTGCCTGGAGTCATCGAGCGGGAGCGAAGGAGACCCAGTACTTC. Translated: CAWSHRAGAKETQYF.

Concerning this clone itself: This same CDR3 is encoded by further DNA sequences in the sample. CDR3 in amino acids: CASSFLGGTYEQYF. The CDR3 DNA reads as TGCGCCAGCAGCTTTTTAGGGGGGACCTACGAGCAGTACTTC. This sequence joins TRBV5-1 and TRBJ2-7, with D perhaps matching TRBD1 or TRBD2 (6 bases each). The CDR3 covers 14 residues. Per the germline V gene, CDR1 is SGHRS and CDR2 is YFSETQ. Trimming took off 2 bases at V and 2 bases at J, with 11 bases between the two ends.

The gene calls are TRBV7-9 and TRBJ1-5; D not resolved. CDR3 length equals 14 residues. The V gene lost 1 base and the J gene lost 6 bases, with 10 bases spanning the gap. Germline assignment: CDR1 SEHNR and CDR2 FQNEAQ (reference sequence). The CDR3 nucleotides read TGTGCCAGCAGCTTAGGGACGGAACCTCAGCCCCAGCATTTT. Encoded protein: CASSLGTEPQPQHF.

This chain joins TRBV30 and TRBJ1-2, with D perhaps TRBD1 (5 bases). Looked up from germline, CDR1 is GTSNPN and CDR2 is SVGIG (reference sequence). The CDR3 is 12 amino acids. Trimming removed 5 bases from V and 5 bases from J, with 12 bases in between. CDR3 DNA: TGTGCCTGGGCCGGACACCTTTATGGCTACACCTTC. Amino acids: CAWAGHLYGYTF. The full variable domain, completed using reference TRBV30 and TRBJ1-2, is SQTIHQWPATLVQPVGSPLSLECTVEGTSNPNLYWYRQAAGRGLQLLFYSVGIGQISSEVPQNLSASRPQDRQFILSSKKLLLSDSGFYLCAWAGHLYGYTFGSGTRLTVV.

V gene TRBV9 combines with J gene TRBJ2-3; no clear D gene. Germline values: CDR1 SGDLS, CDR2 YYNGEE. The length of the CDR3 is 14 residues. Trimming removed 2 bases at V and 4 bases at J, with 11 bases between. CDR3 nucleotides: TGTGCCAGCAGCGTTAAAGGTACTTCAGATACGCAGTATTTT. As protein: CASSVKGTSDTQYF.

V gene TRBV30 combines with J gene TRBJ1-3; the D is unclear. Germline assignment: CDR1 GTSNPN and CDR2 SVGIG (reference sequence). This CDR3 has 16 residues. V gave up 4 bases and J gave up 0 bases, with 16 bases separating them. The CDR3 sequence is CAWTLGALRSGNTIYF. CDR3 in DNA: TGTGCCTGGACCCTAGGAGCCCTTCGCTCTGGAAACACCATATATTTT. Full variable domain (rest looked up from reference TRBV30 and TRBJ1-3): SQTIHQWPATLVQPVGSPLSLECTVEGTSNPNLYWYRQAAGRGLQLLFYSVGIGQISSEVPQNLSASRPQDRQFILSSKKLLLSDSGFYLCAWTLGALRSGNTIYFGEGSWLTVV.

This clone was seen a handful of times. The chain combines TRBV7-9 with TRBJ2-2, with a tentative D call TRBD1 (6 bases). Germline V gives CDR1 SEHNR, CDR2 FQNEAQ (reference sequence). This CDR3 spans 15 amino acids. Trimming shortened V by 0 bases and J by 7 bases, and 12 bases separated the two germline ends. This chain's CDR3 is CASSLAGRGVGELFF. CDR3 DNA: TGTGCCAGCAGCTTAGCAGGCAGGGGAGTCGGGGAGCTGTTTTTT.